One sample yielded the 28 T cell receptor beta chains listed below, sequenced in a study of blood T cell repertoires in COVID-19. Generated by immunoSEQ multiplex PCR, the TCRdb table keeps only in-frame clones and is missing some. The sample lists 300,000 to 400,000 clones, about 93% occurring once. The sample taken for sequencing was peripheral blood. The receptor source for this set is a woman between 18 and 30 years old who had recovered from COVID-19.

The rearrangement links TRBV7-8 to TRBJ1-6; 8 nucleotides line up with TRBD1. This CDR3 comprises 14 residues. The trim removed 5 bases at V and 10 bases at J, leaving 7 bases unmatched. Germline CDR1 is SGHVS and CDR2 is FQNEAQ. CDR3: CASSPQDRDSPLHF. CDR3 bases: TGTGCCAGCAGCCCCCAGGACAGGGACTCACCCCTCCACTTT.

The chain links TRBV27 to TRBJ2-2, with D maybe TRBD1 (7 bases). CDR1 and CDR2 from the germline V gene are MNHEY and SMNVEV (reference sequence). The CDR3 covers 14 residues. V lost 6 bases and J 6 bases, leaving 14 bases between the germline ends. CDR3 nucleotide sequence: TGTGCCAGCAGCTTCCGCAGGGGGGCCGGGGAGCTGTTTTTT. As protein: CASSFRRGAGELFF.

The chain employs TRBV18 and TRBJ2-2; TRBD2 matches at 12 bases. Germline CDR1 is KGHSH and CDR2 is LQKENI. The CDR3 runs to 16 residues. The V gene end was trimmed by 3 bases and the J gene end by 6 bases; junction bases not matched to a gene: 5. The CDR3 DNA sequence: TGTGCCAGCTCACCGACTAGCGGGAGTTATCCCGGGGAGCTGTTTTTT. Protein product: CASSPTSGSYPGELFF. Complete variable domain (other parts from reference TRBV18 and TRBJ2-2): NAGVMQNPRHLVRRRGQEARLRCSPMKGHSHVYWYRQLPEEGLKFMVYLQKENIIDESGMPKERFSAEFPKEGPSILRIQQVVRGDSAAYFCASSPTSGSYPGELFFGEGSRLTVL.

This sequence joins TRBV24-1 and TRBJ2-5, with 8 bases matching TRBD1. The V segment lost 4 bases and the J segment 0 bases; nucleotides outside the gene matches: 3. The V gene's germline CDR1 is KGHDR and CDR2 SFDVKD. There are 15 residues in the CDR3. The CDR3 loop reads CATSERTGYQETQYF. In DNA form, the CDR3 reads TGTGCCACCAGTGAACGGACAGGGTACCAAGAGACCCAGTACTTC.

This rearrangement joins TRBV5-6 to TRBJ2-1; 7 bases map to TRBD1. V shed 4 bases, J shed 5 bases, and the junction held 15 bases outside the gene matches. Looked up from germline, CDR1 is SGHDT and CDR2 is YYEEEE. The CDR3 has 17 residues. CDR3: CASSPYAGTEDHNEQFF. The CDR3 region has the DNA TGTGCCAGCAGCCCATATGCCGGGACAGAGGACCACAATGAGCAGTTCTTC.

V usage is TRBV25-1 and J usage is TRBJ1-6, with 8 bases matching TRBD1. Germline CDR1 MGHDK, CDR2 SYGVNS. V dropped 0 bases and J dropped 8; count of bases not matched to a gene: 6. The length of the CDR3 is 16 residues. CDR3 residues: CASSEYVAGGYSPLHF. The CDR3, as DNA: TGTGCCAGCAGTGAATATGTCGCAGGGGGCTATTCACCCCTCCACTTT.

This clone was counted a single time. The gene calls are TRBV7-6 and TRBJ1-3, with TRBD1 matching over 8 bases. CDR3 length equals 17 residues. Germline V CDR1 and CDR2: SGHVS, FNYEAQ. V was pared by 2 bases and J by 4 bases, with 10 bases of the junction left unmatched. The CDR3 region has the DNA TGTGCCAGCAGCTTATTGTCCAGGGGGCCTTACGGAAACACCATATATTTT. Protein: CASSLLSRGPYGNTIYF.

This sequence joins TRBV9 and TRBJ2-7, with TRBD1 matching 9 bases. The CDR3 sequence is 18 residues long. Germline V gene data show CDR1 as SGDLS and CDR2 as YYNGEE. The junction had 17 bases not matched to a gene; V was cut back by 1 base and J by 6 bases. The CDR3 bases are TGTGCCAGCAGCGTAAAGTGGGGCGCCGGGACAGGGTTTCGCGAGCAGTACGTC. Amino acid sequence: CASSVKWGAGTGFREQYV.

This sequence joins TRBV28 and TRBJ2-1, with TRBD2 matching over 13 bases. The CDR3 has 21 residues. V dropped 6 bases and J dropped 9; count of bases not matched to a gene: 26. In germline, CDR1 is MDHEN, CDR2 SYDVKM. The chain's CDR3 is CASSGSSRTSGSPGLYGEQFF. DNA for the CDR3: TGTGCCAGCAGCGGCTCCTCTCGGACTAGCGGGAGTCCCGGGCTATATGGTGAGCAGTTCTTC.

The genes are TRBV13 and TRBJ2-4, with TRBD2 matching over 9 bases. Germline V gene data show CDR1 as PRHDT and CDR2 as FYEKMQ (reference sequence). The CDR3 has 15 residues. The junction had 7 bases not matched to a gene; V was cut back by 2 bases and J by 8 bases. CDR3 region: CASSLRGTSLYIQYF. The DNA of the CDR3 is TGTGCCAGCAGCTTACGTGGGACTAGCTTGTACATTCAGTACTTC. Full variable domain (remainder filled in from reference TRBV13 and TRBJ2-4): AAGVIQSPRHLIKEKRETATLKCYPIPRHDTVYWYQQGPGQDPQFLISFYEKMQSDKGSIPDRFSAQQFSDYHSELNMSSLELGDSALYFCASSLRGTSLYIQYFGAGTRLSVL.

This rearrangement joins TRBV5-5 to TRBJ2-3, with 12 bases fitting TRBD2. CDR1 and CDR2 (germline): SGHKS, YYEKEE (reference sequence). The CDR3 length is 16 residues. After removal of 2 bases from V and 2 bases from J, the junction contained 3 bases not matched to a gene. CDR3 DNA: TGTGCCAGCAGCTTCCTAGCGGGAGGGAACACAGATACGCAGTATTTT. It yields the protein CASSFLAGGNTDTQYF. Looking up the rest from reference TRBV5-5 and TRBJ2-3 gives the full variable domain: DAGVTQSPTHLIKTRGQQVTLRCSPISGHKSVSWYQQVLGQGPQFIFQYYEKEERGRGNFPDRFSARQFPNYSSELNVNALLLGDSALYLCASSFLAGGNTDTQYFGPGTRLTVL.

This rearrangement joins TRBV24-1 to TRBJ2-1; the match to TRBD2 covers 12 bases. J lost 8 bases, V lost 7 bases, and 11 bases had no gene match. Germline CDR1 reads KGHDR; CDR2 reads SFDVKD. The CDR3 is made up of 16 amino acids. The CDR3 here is CATSRGLAGRGYEQFF. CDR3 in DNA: TGTGCCACCAGCCGCGGACTAGCGGGAAGGGGCTATGAGCAGTTCTTC.

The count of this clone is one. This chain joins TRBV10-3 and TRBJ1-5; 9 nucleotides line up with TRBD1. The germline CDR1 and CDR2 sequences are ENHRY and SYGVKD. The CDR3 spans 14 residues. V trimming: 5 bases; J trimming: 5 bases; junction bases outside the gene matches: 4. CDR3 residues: CAISPDRGYQPQHF. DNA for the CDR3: TGTGCCATCAGTCCGGACAGGGGATATCAGCCCCAGCATTTT.

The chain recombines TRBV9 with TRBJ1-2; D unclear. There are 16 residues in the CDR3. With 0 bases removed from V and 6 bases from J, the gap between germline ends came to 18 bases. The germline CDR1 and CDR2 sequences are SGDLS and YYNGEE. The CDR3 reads CASSVASSGGRDGYTF. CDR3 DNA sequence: TGTGCCAGCAGCGTAGCTAGTTCGGGAGGCCGGGATGGCTACACCTTC.

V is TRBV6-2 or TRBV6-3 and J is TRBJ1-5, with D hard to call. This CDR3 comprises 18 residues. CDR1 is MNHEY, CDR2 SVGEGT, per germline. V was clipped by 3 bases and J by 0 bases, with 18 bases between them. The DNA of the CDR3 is TGTGCCAGCAGTTATCGTCCGGGGTTGGAATATAGCAATCAGCCCCAGCATTTT. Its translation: CASSYRPGLEYSNQPQHF.

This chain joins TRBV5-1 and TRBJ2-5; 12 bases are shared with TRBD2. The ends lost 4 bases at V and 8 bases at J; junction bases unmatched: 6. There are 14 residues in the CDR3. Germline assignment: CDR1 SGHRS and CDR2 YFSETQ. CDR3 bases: TGCGCCAGCAGCCGGACTAGCGGGGCGGGAACCCAGTACTTC. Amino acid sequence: CASSRTSGAGTQYF.

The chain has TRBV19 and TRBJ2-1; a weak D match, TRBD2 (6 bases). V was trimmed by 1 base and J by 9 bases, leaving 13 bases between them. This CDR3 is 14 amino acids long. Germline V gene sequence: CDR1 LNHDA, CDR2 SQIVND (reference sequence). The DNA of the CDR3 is TGTGCCAGTAGTATAGGGCAGGGAGGCGGTGAGCAGTTCTTC. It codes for CASSIGQGGGEQFF.

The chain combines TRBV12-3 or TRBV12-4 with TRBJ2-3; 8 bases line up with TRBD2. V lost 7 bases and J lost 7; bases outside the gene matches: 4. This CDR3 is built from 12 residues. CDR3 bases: TGTGCCAGCACGACTAGCGCGAATACGCAGTATTTT. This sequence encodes CASTTSANTQYF.

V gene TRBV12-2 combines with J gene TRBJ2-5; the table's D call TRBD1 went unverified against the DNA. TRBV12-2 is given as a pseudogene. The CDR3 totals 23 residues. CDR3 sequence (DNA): TGTGCAAGTCGCTTAGAAGTCAAGGGACAGGGGAAGCCGGCGGGGAGAGTTCGAGAGACCCAGTACTTC. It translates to CASRLEVKGQGKPAGRVRETQYF.

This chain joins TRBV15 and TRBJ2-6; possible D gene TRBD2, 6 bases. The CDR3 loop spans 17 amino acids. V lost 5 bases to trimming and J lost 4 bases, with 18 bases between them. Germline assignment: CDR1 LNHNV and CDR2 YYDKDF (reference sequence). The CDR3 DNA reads TGTGCCACCAGCCCACGACGCGGACTATCGGGGGCCAACGTCCTGACTTTC. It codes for CATSPRRGLSGANVLTF.

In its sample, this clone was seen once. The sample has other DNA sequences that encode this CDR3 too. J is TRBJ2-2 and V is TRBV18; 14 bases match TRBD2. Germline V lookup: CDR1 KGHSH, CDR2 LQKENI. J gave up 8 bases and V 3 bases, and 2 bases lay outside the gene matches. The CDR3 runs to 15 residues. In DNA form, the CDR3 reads TGTGCCAGCTCACCGGGACTAGCGGGAGCTGGGGAGCTGTTTTTT. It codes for CASSPGLAGAGELFF.

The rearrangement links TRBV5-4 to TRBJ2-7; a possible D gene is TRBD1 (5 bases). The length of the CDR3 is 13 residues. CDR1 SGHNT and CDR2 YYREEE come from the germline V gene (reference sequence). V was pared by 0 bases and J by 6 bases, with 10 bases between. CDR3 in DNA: TGTGCCAGCAGCTTGGGACCAAGGGGCGAGCAGTACGTC. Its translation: CASSLGPRGEQYV.

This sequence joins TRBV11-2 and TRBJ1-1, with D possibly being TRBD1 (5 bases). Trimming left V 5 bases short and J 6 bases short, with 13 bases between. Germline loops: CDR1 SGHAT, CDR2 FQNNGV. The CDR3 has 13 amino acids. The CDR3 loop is CASSPGPGPEAFF. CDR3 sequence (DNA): TGTGCCAGCAGCCCAGGGCCCGGACCTGAAGCTTTCTTT. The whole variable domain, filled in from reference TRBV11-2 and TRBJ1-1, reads EAGVAQSPRYKIIEKRQSVAFWCNPISGHATLYWYQQILGQGPKLLIQFQNNGVVDDSQLPKDRFSAERLKGVDSTLKIQPAKLEDSAVYLCASSPGPGPEAFFGQGTRLTVV.

The chain's CDR3 is CASSADRGEHYGYTF. As DNA, the CDR3 is TGTGCCAGCAGCGCGGACAGGGGCGAGCACTATGGCTACACCTTC. The chain carries TRBV9 and TRBJ1-2; 9 nucleotides match TRBD1. The V gene end was trimmed by 3 bases and the J gene end by 3 bases; junction bases not matched to a gene: 6. This CDR3 comprises 15 residues. Germline V CDR1 and CDR2: SGDLS, YYNGEE.

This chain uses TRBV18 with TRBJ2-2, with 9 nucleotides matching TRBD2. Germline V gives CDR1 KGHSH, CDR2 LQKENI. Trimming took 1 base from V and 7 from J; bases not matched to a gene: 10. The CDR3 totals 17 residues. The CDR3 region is CASSPRLAGHSGGELFF. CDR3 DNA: TGTGCCAGCTCACCACGGCTAGCGGGACATTCGGGCGGGGAGCTGTTTTTT.

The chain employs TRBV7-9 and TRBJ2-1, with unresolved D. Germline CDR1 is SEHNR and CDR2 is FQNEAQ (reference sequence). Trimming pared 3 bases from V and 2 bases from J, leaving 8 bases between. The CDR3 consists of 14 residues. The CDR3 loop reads CASSFSLPYNEQFF. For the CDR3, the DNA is TGTGCCAGCAGCTTTAGCCTACCCTACAATGAGCAGTTCTTC.

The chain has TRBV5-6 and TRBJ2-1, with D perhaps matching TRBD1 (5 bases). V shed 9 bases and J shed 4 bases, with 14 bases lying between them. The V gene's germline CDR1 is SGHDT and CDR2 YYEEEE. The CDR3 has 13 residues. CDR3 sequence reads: CATKYTGYNEQFF. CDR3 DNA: TGTGCCACCAAATACACAGGATACAATGAGCAGTTCTTC.

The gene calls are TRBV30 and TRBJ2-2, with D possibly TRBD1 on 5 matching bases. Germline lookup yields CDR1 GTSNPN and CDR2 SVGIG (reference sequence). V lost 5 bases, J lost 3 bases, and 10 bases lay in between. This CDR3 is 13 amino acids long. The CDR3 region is CAWSTDYTGELFF. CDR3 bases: TGTGCCTGGTCGACAGACTACACCGGGGAGCTGTTTTTT.